These T cell receptor beta chains were read from a single sample in a study of early T cells in non-severe SARS-CoV-2 infection. TCRdb re-called the 5' RACE reads with MiXCR, one entry per CDR3 protein. The sample yields 59,000 or so distinct CDR3 sequences, roughly 12% seen once. The starting material was whole blood, obtained at baseline. These receptors were taken from an adult who was a healthcare worker with PCR-confirmed SARS-CoV-2 infection or an uninfected control (not recorded which). CDR3s include the opening cysteine and the closing phenylalanine or tryptophan. A D gene is named only where the DNA matches it firmly. Size is omitted from some rows. Given values are once, few, many or a class for expanded clones.

abundance,v_gene,j_gene,d_gene,CDR3nt,CDR3aa
many,TRBV7-2,TRBJ1-1,NA,TGTGCCAGCAGCTCCTCACCGTATTCGAACACTGAAGCTTTCTTT,CASSSSPYSNTEAFF
many,TRBV2,TRBJ1-1,NA,TGTGCCAGCAGGCGGAATATGAATACTGAAGCTTTCTTT,CASRRNMNTEAFF
many,TRBV11-2,TRBJ2-2,NA,TGTGCCAGCAGCCCAGTAAACTCGTGGCAGGGCGCGGGGGAGCTGTTTTTT,CASSPVNSWQGAGELFF
few,TRBV21-1,TRBJ2-4,NA,TGTGCCAGCAGCAAATCAAGGGGCGCCAAAAACATTCAGTACTTC,CASSKSRGAKNIQYF
NA,TRBV6-5,TRBJ1-4,TRBD1,TGTGCCAGCAGTTACTCTAGGGGGCTCAGTGAAAAACTGTTTTTT,CASSYSRGLSEKLFF
NA,TRBV11-2,TRBJ2-5,NA,TGTGCCAGCAGCTTAGCCGTAGTCCCCGGGGAGACCCAGTACTTC,CASSLAVVPGETQYF
NA,TRBV9,TRBJ1-3,NA,TGTGCCAGCAGCGACAGGACATCAGACCTCATAGACACCATATATTTT,CASSDRTSDLIDTIYF
NA,TRBV6-2/TRBV6-3,TRBJ1-4,NA,TGTGCCAGCAGTTGGACAACAACTAATGAAAAACTGTTTTTT,CASSWTTTNEKLFF
NA,TRBV27,TRBJ2-7,TRBD1,TGTGCCAGCAGTTTATCAAGGACAGGGTCGGGCGAGCAGTACTTC,CASSLSRTGSGEQYF
NA,TRBV27,TRBJ1-4,NA,TGTGCCAGCTTTCCGGGGCCTCCGAGACGGAGTGAAAAACTGTTTTTT,CASFPGPPRRSEKLFF
many,TRBV7-8,TRBJ2-1,NA,TGTGCCAGCAGCTTAAGGGGGGGCAGCGATGAGCAGTTCTTC,CASSLRGGSDEQFF
few,TRBV4-3,TRBJ2-7,TRBD2,TGCGCCAGCAGCCAAGACCTGGGACTAGCGGGAGCAGGGCAGTACTTC,CASSQDLGLAGAGQYF
many,TRBV5-1,TRBJ1-2,NA,TGCGCCAGCAGCTTGTTGGGGAGCTATGGCTACACCTTC,CASSLLGSYGYTF
few,TRBV29-1,TRBJ2-1,NA,TGCAGCTCCCGGGACCCGATCTACAATGAGCAGTTCTTC,CSSRDPIYNEQFF
NA,TRBV19,TRBJ2-2,NA,TGTGCCAGTAAGGCGAGGGAAGTCACCGGGGAGCTGTTTTTT,CASKAREVTGELFF
many,TRBV5-8,TRBJ1-4,NA,TGTGCCAGCAGCTGGGGGCCTGAAAAACTGTTTTTT,CASSWGPEKLFF
many,TRBV9,TRBJ1-1,NA,TGTGCCAGCAGCGTAGTAAGAGCTCCTGAAGCTTTCTTT,CASSVVRAPEAFF
NA,TRBV10-3,TRBJ2-3,TRBD2,TGTGCCATCAGTGTGGGGGGGACAGATACGCAGTATTTT,CAISVGGTDTQYF
many,TRBV18,TRBJ1-5,NA,TGTGCCAGCTCATCGGCAGGGCGGAGCAATCAGCCCCAGCATTTT,CASSSAGRSNQPQHF
NA,TRBV29-1,TRBJ2-2,NA,TGCAGCGTTGAGGGGGTCACCGGGGAGCTGTTTTTT,CSVEGVTGELFF
many,TRBV2,TRBJ1-2,NA,TGTGCCAGCAGGACCAATACGGCGGGTGGCTACACCTTC,CASRTNTAGGYTF
many,TRBV7-9,TRBJ2-3,NA,TGTGCCAGCAGCTTAGAATCAGGCACAGATACGCAGTATTTT,CASSLESGTDTQYF
many,TRBV19,TRBJ2-1,TRBD2,TGTGCCAGTACTCATGGGCTAGCGGGCTACAATGAGCAGTTCTTC,CASTHGLAGYNEQFF
NA,TRBV29-1,TRBJ2-4,NA,TGCAGCGTTCGAAGGGTGGGCCACCGGGACATTCAGTACTTC,CSVRRVGHRDIQYF
few,TRBV10-3,TRBJ1-6,NA,TGTGCCATCAGTGAGTCTCTCTATTCACCCCTCCACTTT,CAISESLYSPLHF
NA,TRBV6-5,TRBJ2-7,NA,TGTGCCAGCAGCGAGGGCCACGAGCAGTACTTC,CASSEGHEQYF
NA,TRBV27,TRBJ2-3,NA,TGTGCCAGCAGTTTATCGAGTTTCCGGGAGCTCACAGATACGCAGTATTTT,CASSLSSFRELTDTQYF
NA,TRBV27,TRBJ1-6,NA,TGTGCCAACAGTTTTGGTAGGATCTCTCGTAATTCACCCCTCCACTTT,CANSFGRISRNSPLHF
NA,TRBV5-1,TRBJ2-1,NA,TGCGCCACCTCCCGTGGGGGGAACAATGAGCAGTTCTTC,CATSRGGNNEQFF
few,TRBV7-8,TRBJ2-5,NA,TGTGCCAGCAGCTTCTGGGGGCGAGAGACCCAGTACTTC,CASSFWGRETQYF
few,TRBV6-5,TRBJ1-2,NA,TGTGCCAGCAGTTACTCAGGGGCTCGTAACTATGGCTACACCTTC,CASSYSGARNYGYTF
NA,TRBV28,TRBJ2-3,NA,TGTGCCAGCAGTTTACCTAGCGCCTATACGCAGTATTTT,CASSLPSAYTQYF
NA,TRBV24-1,TRBJ1-5,TRBD1,TGTGCCACCAGTGATGCGACAGGGAAGGGGGCAAATCAGCCCCAGCATTTT,CATSDATGKGANQPQHF
NA,TRBV2,TRBJ2-3,NA,TGTGCCAGCAGTGAAGCGCTCGGCGGCACTAGCACAGATACGCAGTATTTT,CASSEALGGTSTDTQYF
few,TRBV25-1,TRBJ2-7,NA,TGTGCCAGCAGGGGCCGGGACTCCTACGAGCAGTACTTC,CASRGRDSYEQYF
NA,TRBV18,TRBJ1-3,NA,TGTGCCAGCTCACGCCCGACTCCATCTGGAAACACCATATATTTT,CASSRPTPSGNTIYF
NA,TRBV20-1,TRBJ2-3,NA,TGCAGTGCTCCCGTTCGGGCAGGAGGCACAGATACGCAGTATTTT,CSAPVRAGGTDTQYF
few,TRBV7-2,TRBJ2-3,NA,TGTGCCAGCAGAAAGGGGGTAGCGGGAGATACGCAGTATTTT,CASRKGVAGDTQYF
NA,TRBV7-2,TRBJ2-7,NA,TGTGCCAGCAGCTTAGTGGGACTTCCCTACGAGCAGTACTTC,CASSLVGLPYEQYF
many,TRBV27,TRBJ2-7,NA,TGTGCCAGCAGTTTATCGATGAGCTACGAGCAGTACTTC,CASSLSMSYEQYF
few,TRBV19,TRBJ2-3,NA,TGTGCCAGTAGTGCCTACAGGGGGGGAACAGATACGCAGTATTTT,CASSAYRGGTDTQYF
few,TRBV11-2,TRBJ2-1,NA,TGTGCCAGCAGCTTAGAGAGTGGCTACAATGAGCAGTTCTTC,CASSLESGYNEQFF
few,TRBV6-2/TRBV6-3,TRBJ2-3,TRBD2,TGTGCCAGCAGGAGGACTAGCGGGAGCACAGATACGCAGTATTTT,CASRRTSGSTDTQYF
NA,TRBV6-5,TRBJ1-2,TRBD1,TGTGCCAGCAGCGAAACCGGGACAGGGGCATATGGCTACACCTTC,CASSETGTGAYGYTF
few,TRBV4-2,TRBJ1-1,TRBD1,TGTGCCAGCAGCCCACAGGGACAGGGGACTGAAGCTTTCTTT,CASSPQGQGTEAFF
NA,TRBV7-9,TRBJ2-2,NA,TGTGCCAGCAGCCACCACCGGGACCCCGAGGCCGGGGAGCTGTTTTTT,CASSHHRDPEAGELFF
few,TRBV19,TRBJ1-6,NA,TGTGCCAGTAGTCTTAAGGGGCAAGTGAATTCACCCCTCCACTTT,CASSLKGQVNSPLHF
few,TRBV2,TRBJ2-5,NA,TGTGCCAGCAGTGAAAACCGGGACCAAGAGACCCAGTACTTC,CASSENRDQETQYF
few,TRBV19,TRBJ2-3,TRBD1,TGTGCCAGCGAGGACAGGTGGGGAGATACGCAGTATTTT,CASEDRWGDTQYF
NA,TRBV20-1,TRBJ1-5,NA,TGCAGTGCTTACCGTGGCGGAGGCAATCAGCCCCAGCATTTT,CSAYRGGGNQPQHF
few,TRBV27,TRBJ2-7,NA,TGTGCCAGCAGTTTACGGGATACCTACGAGCAGTACTTC,CASSLRDTYEQYF
NA,TRBV21-1,TRBJ1-2,NA,TGTGCCAGCAGCAAACGGAGGCCAGGCTCTCGGTATGGCTACACCTTC,CASSKRRPGSRYGYTF
NA,TRBV6-6,TRBJ2-7,NA,TGTGCCAGCAGTTACTCCGACTTCTCCTTCTACGAGCAGTACTTC,CASSYSDFSFYEQYF
NA,TRBV5-1,TRBJ2-7,TRBD1,TGCGCCAGCAGGGACCGGGACAGCTACGAGCAGTACTTC,CASRDRDSYEQYF
NA,TRBV10-3,TRBJ2-7,TRBD2,TGTGCCATCAAGGTGGCGGGAGGGCCTGGGGAGCAGTACTTC,CAIKVAGGPGEQYF
many,TRBV7-2,TRBJ2-7,NA,TGTGCCAGCAGCCTCGCGGGGCCATTAAACTACGAGCAGTACTTC,CASSLAGPLNYEQYF
many,TRBV28,TRBJ1-1,NA,TGTGCCAGCAGTTTCGGGTTGGAGGGAAACACTGAAGCTTTCTTT,CASSFGLEGNTEAFF
few,TRBV7-2,TRBJ1-2,NA,TGTGCCAGCAGCTTAGATTACCCTGGTAACTATGGCTACACCTTC,CASSLDYPGNYGYTF
NA,TRBV29-1,TRBJ1-4,NA,TGCAGCGTTCAAGGGTTTTCAGACAATGAAAAACTGTTTTTT,CSVQGFSDNEKLFF
NA,TRBV6-6,TRBJ1-1,NA,TGTGCCAGCCCAGAGGGGGACATGAACACTGAAGCTTTCTTT,CASPEGDMNTEAFF